This TCR beta chain comes out of a study of technical replicates of blood from a few donors. This clone was observed once. Profiled with immunoSEQ multiplex PCR; TCRdb holds only in-frame clones, not every one. The sample holds roughly 92,000 clones; 90% to 95% are singletons and the top ten take about 0.37%. The sample consisted of T cells isolated from PBMCs. This sequence originates from a human donor in good health.

The chain's CDR3 is CASSGQGAPNEQFF. The CDR3 DNA is TGTGCCAGTAGTGGACAGGGGGCGCCCAATGAGCAGTTCTTC. The V call is TRBV19, the J call TRBJ2-1, with 11 nucleotides matching TRBD1. J was trimmed by 6 bases and V by 5 bases; bases with no gene match: 3. The germline CDR1 and CDR2 sequences are LNHDA and SQIVND (reference sequence). CDR3 length: 14 residues.